The next 29 T cell receptor beta chains were all read from a single sample in a study of T-cell reconstitution after alpha-beta-depleted transplantation in children. Preparing the TCRbeta library involved the use of unique molecular identifiers. One entry per CDR3 protein, called by TCRdb with MiXCR from the PCR reads. The repertoire holds approximately 500,000 distinct CDR3 sequences, with roughly a quarter as singletons. The sequenced sample was PBMCs, obtained before TCRalphabeta/CD19-depleted stem cell transplant. These receptors were collected from a boy in the first two years of life with Wiskott-Aldrich syndrome, due to receive a stem cell transplant.

This clonotype has only a few counts. The rearrangement joins TRBV11-2 to TRBJ2-5; 9 nucleotides align to TRBD2. Trimming cost V 3 bases and J 5 bases; bases outside gene matches: 7. The germline gives CDR1 SGHAT, CDR2 FQNNGV. The CDR3 sequence is 15 residues long. The CDR3, as DNA: TGTGCCAGCAGCTTGCGACTAGCGGTGGGGGAGACCCAGTACTTC. The encoded protein is CASSLRLAVGETQYF.

The chain couples TRBV6-1 to TRBJ1-1; D perhaps matches TRBD1 (6 bases). The V end was cut by 5 bases, the J end by 3 bases, with 16 bases between. CDR3 length equals 15 residues. Germline CDR1 reads MNHNS; CDR2 reads SASEGT. CDR3 amino acids: CASSPSRGWHTEAFF. Here the CDR3 DNA reads TGTGCCAGCAGTCCATCCAGGGGCTGGCACACTGAAGCTTTCTTT.

This chain links TRBV10-3 with TRBJ1-2; 9 bases fit TRBD1. CDR3 size: 15 residues. The V gene's germline CDR1 is ENHRY and CDR2 SYGVKD. V lost 6 bases to trimming and J lost 4 bases; unmatched junction nucleotides: 9. CDR3 loop: CAIRDRGSVAYGYTF. CDR3 bases: TGTGCCATCAGAGACAGGGGGTCGGTGGCCTATGGCTACACCTTC.

The genes are TRBV5-1 and TRBJ2-3; TRBD2 might be the D (6 bases). The germline CDR1 and CDR2 sequences are SGHRS and YFSETQ. Trimming removed 4 bases at V and 2 bases at J, with 11 bases between. The CDR3 covers 14 residues. The CDR3 sequence: CASSMGLHTDTQYF. The CDR3 DNA is TGCGCCAGCAGCATGGGACTGCACACAGATACGCAGTATTTT.

The table lists this clonotype with a few counts. J is TRBJ2-1 and V is TRBV12-3 or TRBV12-4, with 7 bases matching TRBD2. The CDR3 is made up of 17 amino acids. After removal of 1 base from V and 2 bases from J, the junction contained 8 bases not matched to a gene. The CDR3 DNA is TGTGCCAGCAGTTTAGTTATGGCTAGCGGAACCTACAATGAGCAGTTCTTC. It specifies CASSLVMASGTYNEQFF.

In this sample, this clonotype turned up once. This chain connects TRBV5-1 to TRBJ1-1, with D possibly being TRBD1 (5 bases). Germline CDR1 and CDR2: SGHRS and YFSETQ. V was shortened by 2 bases and J by 3 bases, with 11 bases between the two germline ends. The length of the CDR3 is 14 residues. CDR3 nucleotides: TGCGCCAGCAGCTTTAGGCAGGGTGACACTGAAGCTTTCTTT. This encodes CASSFRQGDTEAFF. The full variable domain, rest sourced from reference TRBV5-1 and TRBJ1-1, is KAGVTQTPRYLIKTRGQQVTLSCSPISGHRSVSWYQQTPGQGLQFLFEYFSETQRNKGNFPGRFSGRQFSNSRSEMNVSTLELGDSALYLCASSFRQGDTEAFFGQGTRLTVV.

The chain employs TRBV10-3 and TRBJ2-5, with 8 bases that match TRBD1. Unmatched junction bases numbered 5, after V lost 10 bases and J lost 1 base. The CDR3 is made up of 13 amino acids. The germline V gene has CDR1 ENHRY and CDR2 SYGVKD. In DNA, the CDR3 is TGTGCCACAATGACAGGGGCCCAAGAGACCCAGTACTTC. Encoded protein: CATMTGAQETQYF.

Only a few counts were recorded for this clonotype. This sequence joins TRBV7-2 and TRBJ2-5, with 9 bases that match TRBD1. V lost 5 bases to trimming and J lost 7 bases; unmatched junction nucleotides: 8. From germline, CDR1 is SGHTA and CDR2 FQGNSA. The CDR3 has 14 residues. In DNA, the CDR3 is TGTGCCAGCAGCAGGGACAGGGACAAACTGACCCAGTACTTC. This gives the protein CASSRDRDKLTQYF.

The chain has TRBV5-1 and TRBJ2-3; D is unresolved. The CDR3 is 14 residues long. Germline CDR1 is SGHRS and CDR2 is YFSETQ. The germline V and J ends were trimmed by 4 bases and 3 bases, with 12 bases remaining between them. The CDR3: CASSLKDETDTQYF. DNA for the CDR3: TGCGCCAGCAGCCTAAAAGACGAGACAGATACGCAGTATTTT.

V and J are TRBV27 and TRBJ2-1; 7 nucleotides agree with TRBD2. V lost 2 bases, J lost 2 bases, and 6 bases stayed unmatched. The germline CDR1 and CDR2 sequences are MNHEY and SMNVEV (reference sequence). CDR3 size: 16 residues. The chain's CDR3 is CASSLRPSGTYNEQFF. CDR3 nucleotide sequence: TGTGCCAGCAGTTTAAGGCCTAGCGGAACCTACAATGAGCAGTTCTTC.

The genes are TRBV20-1 and TRBJ1-6; D is possibly TRBD1 (5 bases). This CDR3 region has 15 residues. Deletions cut 6 bases from V and 4 bases from J, with 16 bases between. Per germline, CDR1 DFQATT and CDR2 SNEGSKA (reference sequence). The DNA for the CDR3 is TGCAGTGCCGACTCCCGACAGCATTATAATTCACCCCTCCACTTT. It translates to CSADSRQHYNSPLHF.

This clonotype occurred many times. The CDR3 sequence: CASSLADRGNTEAFF. CDR3 coding DNA: TGTGCCAGCAGCTTAGCCGACAGGGGGAACACTGAAGCTTTCTTT. J is TRBJ1-1 and V is TRBV7-9, with TRBD1 matching over 8 bases. The CDR3 loop spans 15 amino acids. V trimming: 0 bases; J trimming: 1 base; junction bases outside the gene matches: 1. Germline values: CDR1 SEHNR, CDR2 FQNEAQ (reference sequence). Drawing the rest from reference TRBV7-9 and TRBJ1-1, the complete variable domain is DTGVSQNPRHKITKRGQNVTFRCDPISEHNRLYWYRQTLGQGPEFLTYFQNEAQLEKSRLLSDRFSAERPKGSFSTLEIQRTEQGDSAMYLCASSLADRGNTEAFFGQGTRLTVV.

This clonotype was observed a handful of times. The genes are TRBV20-1 and TRBJ2-5; D unclear. Germline V gene sequence: CDR1 DFQATT, CDR2 SNEGSKA (reference sequence). The V end lost 3 bases, the J end lost 1 base, and 9 bases lay between the germline ends. This CDR3 has 13 residues. CDR3 DNA: TGCAGTGCTAGGGACGCCTTCCAAGAGACCCAGTACTTC. Protein sequence: CSARDAFQETQYF.

V usage is TRBV5-1 and J usage is TRBJ2-5; tentative D call: TRBD1 (7 bases). The germline CDR1 and CDR2 sequences are SGHRS and YFSETQ. The CDR3 covers 14 residues. Trimming removed 0 bases at V and 5 bases at J, with 11 bases between. This chain's CDR3 is CASSLATGRETQYF. CDR3 coding DNA: TGCGCCAGCAGCTTGGCGACAGGGAGGGAGACCCAGTACTTC.

Only a few counts were recorded for this clonotype. The J gene is TRBJ1-1, the V gene TRBV29-1, with D hard to call. CDR1 SQVTM and CDR2 ANQGSEA come from the germline V gene. CDR3 size: 13 residues. Trimming stripped 7 bases from V and 6 bases from J, with 18 bases between. CDR3 DNA: TGCAGCGCCCTCTTCGGAGGTATCGCTGAAGCTTTCTTT. It is translated as CSALFGGIAEAFF.

The CDR3, as DNA: TGCGCCAGCAGCCAAGAAACTACAGCGTTGCTCTACAATGAGCAGTTCTTC. It encodes CASSQETTALLYNEQFF. The gene calls are TRBV4-1 and TRBJ2-1; D unclear. Trimming shortened V by 0 bases and J by 3 bases, and 15 bases separated the two germline ends. The germline gives CDR1 MGHRA, CDR2 YSYEKL. The CDR3 sequence is 17 residues long.

This clonotype was counted only a few times. This chain connects TRBV6-1 to TRBJ1-2; 12 bases align to TRBD1. Unmatched junction bases numbered 14, after V lost 5 bases and J lost 10 bases. CDR1 is MNHNS, CDR2 SASEGT, per germline. This CDR3 contains 16 residues. CDR3 DNA: TGTGCCAGCAGTCAGACCGGGACAGGGGGCGACACGGACTACACCTTC. It yields the protein CASSQTGTGGDTDYTF.

V is TRBV5-1 and J is TRBJ2-7; D remains unclear. V lost 2 bases to trimming and J lost 6 bases, with 12 bases between them. This CDR3 is 13 amino acids long. Germline CDR1 reads SGHRS; CDR2 reads YFSETQ. CDR3 bases: TGCGCCAGCAGCTTTGGGGTGAAGGCCGAGCAGTACTTC. Amino acids: CASSFGVKAEQYF. Full variable domain (remainder filled in from reference TRBV5-1 and TRBJ2-7): KAGVTQTPRYLIKTRGQQVTLSCSPISGHRSVSWYQQTPGQGLQFLFEYFSETQRNKGNFPGRFSGRQFSNSRSEMNVSTLELGDSALYLCASSFGVKAEQYFGPGTRLTVT.

The chain uses TRBV5-1 and TRBJ2-5; a possible D gene is TRBD2 (5 bases). V lost 3 bases, J lost 4 bases, and 10 bases lay in between. CDR1 and CDR2 from the germline V gene are SGHRS and YFSETQ. This CDR3 is built from 13 residues. CDR3 residues: CASSSGETETQYF. CDR3 sequence (DNA): TGCGCCAGCAGCTCCGGGGAGACAGAGACCCAGTACTTC.

This clonotype has just a few counts. This chain connects TRBV5-5 to TRBJ2-5; TRBD1 might be the D (6 bases). Germline V gene lookup returns CDR1 SGHKS and CDR2 YYEKEE (reference sequence). The V end was cut by 0 bases, the J end by 4 bases, with 16 bases between. The CDR3 is made up of 16 amino acids. The CDR3 protein is CASSLGIQGSGETQYF. In DNA, the CDR3 is TGTGCCAGCAGCTTGGGGATACAGGGATCGGGAGAGACCCAGTACTTC.

This clonotype was detected a few times. This rearrangement joins TRBV5-1 to TRBJ2-3; TRBD2 matches at 8 bases. The CDR3 consists of 18 residues. Trimming removed 1 base from V and 2 bases from J; junction bases left unmatched: 12. The germline V gene encodes CDR1 SGHRS and CDR2 YFSETQ. CDR3 in amino acids: CASSLTSGLVAHTDTQYF. CDR3 nucleotides: TGCGCCAGCAGCTTGACTAGCGGTTTGGTGGCACACACAGATACGCAGTATTTT. The full variable domain, rest sourced from reference TRBV5-1 and TRBJ2-3, is KAGVTQTPRYLIKTRGQQVTLSCSPISGHRSVSWYQQTPGQGLQFLFEYFSETQRNKGNFPGRFSGRQFSNSRSEMNVSTLELGDSALYLCASSLTSGLVAHTDTQYFGPGTRLTVL.

The V and J genes are TRBV27 and TRBJ1-2; D may be TRBD1 (5 bases). CDR3 length: 14 amino acids. From germline, CDR1 is MNHEY and CDR2 SMNVEV (reference sequence). V was pared by 3 bases and J by 8 bases, with 16 bases between. The CDR3 sequence is CASSLIGAQGGYTF. The CDR3 DNA reads as TGTGCCAGCAGTTTGATAGGGGCTCAGGGCGGCTACACCTTC.

The rearrangement joins TRBV9 to TRBJ2-2; 8 nucleotides agree with TRBD2. The CDR3 contains 14 residues. After removal of 6 bases from V and 3 bases from J, the junction contained 4 bases not matched to a gene. Germline loops: CDR1 SGDLS, CDR2 YYNGEE. CDR3 DNA: TGTGCCAGCAAGGGGACTAGAGACACCGGGGAGCTGTTTTTT. As protein: CASKGTRDTGELFF.

The chain has TRBV28 and TRBJ2-1, with TRBD2 as a possible D gene (5 bases). V gave up 4 bases and J gave up 4 bases, with 14 bases separating them. This CDR3 region has 15 residues. CDR1 is MDHEN, CDR2 SYDVKM, per germline. CDR3 DNA sequence: TGTGCCAGCAGTTCGCAAAGCGGACCGTACAATGAGCAGTTCTTC. This codes for CASSSQSGPYNEQFF.

This clonotype has a count of ten or more. The chain combines TRBV5-1 with TRBJ2-3; 8 nucleotides line up with TRBD2. The CDR3 runs 15 residues. The J segment lost 4 bases and the V segment lost 7 bases, leaving 11 bases of the junction unmatched. In germline, CDR1 is SGHRS, CDR2 YFSETQ. CDR3: CASRFLAGGADTQYF. The CDR3 DNA is TGCGCCAGCCGTTTTCTGGCGGGAGGAGCAGATACGCAGTATTTT.

This clonotype was observed a few times. The chain links TRBV9 to TRBJ1-5; possible D gene TRBD1, 5 bases. The CDR3 loop spans 13 amino acids. V was pared by 3 bases and J by 6 bases, with 10 bases between. Germline V gene data show CDR1 as SGDLS and CDR2 as YYNGEE. The chain's CDR3 is CASSEGARQPQHF. CDR3 sequence (DNA): TGTGCCAGCAGCGAAGGGGCACGTCAGCCCCAGCATTTT.

Only a few counts were recorded for this clonotype. DNA of the CDR3: TGCAGTGCTGTACGGGGGGGAGATACGCAGTATTTT. It translates to CSAVRGGDTQYF. This chain connects TRBV20-1 to TRBJ2-3, with 8 bases lining up with TRBD2. V was clipped by 5 bases and J by 5 bases; unmatched bases: 3. The CDR3 length is 12 residues. Per the germline V gene, CDR1 is DFQATT and CDR2 is SNEGSKA (reference sequence).

This CDR3 reads CASNDPGILQFF. The CDR3 nucleotides are TGTGCCAGCAACGACCCCGGGATCCTGCAGTTCTTC. This chain links TRBV6-2 or TRBV6-3 with TRBJ2-1; tentatively, D is TRBD2 (5 bases). The CDR3 runs to 12 residues. The germline V gene has CDR1 MNHEY and CDR2 SVGEGT. V dropped 7 bases and J dropped 12 bases, with 16 bases sitting between them.

DNA of the CDR3: TGCGCCAGCAGCTGCAGGGTCAGCTGCTTCCCCGGGGAGCTGTTTTTT. Its protein product is CASSCRVSCFPGELFF. The chain employs TRBV5-1 and TRBJ2-2; tentatively, D is TRBD1 (5 bases). V was pared by 3 bases and J by 6 bases, with 18 bases between. Germline loops: CDR1 SGHRS, CDR2 YFSETQ. This CDR3 region has 16 residues.